This passage covers 8 T cell receptor beta chains from one sample sequenced in a study of blood T cell repertoires in COVID-19. TCRdb keeps only in-frame clones here, not all; method: immunoSEQ multiplex PCR. Here the sample spans over 250,000 clones, about 87% being singletons. The specimen was peripheral blood. These receptors were obtained from a woman in her sixties or seventies with COVID-19, enrolled during active disease.

This clone was recorded once. The rearrangement links TRBV7-9 to TRBJ1-3; D gene ambiguous. This CDR3 is 18 amino acids long. Germline V gives CDR1 SEHNR, CDR2 FQNEAQ (reference sequence). The germline V and J ends were trimmed by 5 bases and 6 bases, with 26 bases remaining between them. The CDR3 nucleotides read TGTGCCAGCAGCCGTAAACTCGAAGGACTTCAAGTGGAAAACACCATATATTTT. This encodes CASSRKLEGLQVENTIYF.

The gene calls are TRBV29-1 and TRBJ2-2; TRBD2 aligns across 8 bases. Germline V lookup: CDR1 SQVTM, CDR2 ANQGSEA. Unmatched junction bases numbered 7, after V lost 7 bases and J lost 6 bases. This CDR3 is 13 amino acids long. CDR3 DNA: TGCAGCGCCTTCGGGGGGGTCGCCGGGGAGCTGTTTTTT. Its protein product is CSAFGGVAGELFF.

The CDR3 spells CASSPTGDYSNQPQHF. DNA for the CDR3: TGTGCCAGCAGCCCGACAGGGGATTATAGCAATCAGCCCCAGCATTTT. The chain couples TRBV5-8 to TRBJ1-5; 8 bases fit TRBD1. CDR1 and CDR2 from the germline V gene are SGHTS and YDEGEE. V trimming: 4 bases; J trimming: 0 bases; junction bases outside the gene matches: 6. The CDR3 is made up of 16 amino acids.

J is TRBJ2-1 and V is TRBV4-3; 13 bases are shared with TRBD2. Germline lookup yields CDR1 LGHNA and CDR2 YSLEER. V shed 3 bases and J 3 bases; nucleotides not matched to a gene: 2. This CDR3 is 16 amino acids long. The CDR3, as DNA: TGCGCCAGCAGCCAGACTAGCGGGAGGTACTACAATGAGCAGTTCTTC. This sequence encodes CASSQTSGRYYNEQFF.

The chain joins TRBV5-4 to TRBJ2-7; D is uncertain. Germline loops: CDR1 SGHNT, CDR2 YYREEE (reference sequence). The CDR3 has 14 residues. V lost 0 bases to trimming and J lost 1 base, with 8 bases between them. CDR3 sequence: CASSLGGSSYEQYF. The CDR3 region has the DNA TGTGCCAGCAGCTTGGGAGGCAGTTCCTACGAGCAGTACTTC.

This chain connects TRBV5-1 to TRBJ2-2; 11 bases are shared with TRBD2. V lost 4 bases and J lost 2; bases outside the gene matches: 4. The CDR3 is 16 amino acids. The V gene's germline CDR1 is SGHRS and CDR2 YFSETQ. The CDR3: CASSLLAGGNTGELFF. In DNA, the CDR3 is TGCGCCAGCAGCCTGCTAGCGGGAGGAAACACCGGGGAGCTGTTTTTT.

A few counts support this clone. The chain has TRBV5-1 and TRBJ2-7, with 10 bases identical to TRBD2. Trimming took 0 bases from V and 5 from J; bases not matched to a gene: 8. The length of the CDR3 is 16 residues. Germline V gives CDR1 SGHRS, CDR2 YFSETQ. CDR3 sequence (DNA): TGCGCCAGCAGCTTGGGGGTACTAGCGGGATCGAACGAGCAGTACTTC. Its translation is CASSLGVLAGSNEQYF.

This clone occurred a few times. The rearrangement links TRBV4-2 to TRBJ1-1; D is possibly TRBD1 (6 bases). The length of the CDR3 is 13 residues. With 5 bases removed from V and 12 bases from J, the gap between germline ends came to 19 bases. The germline gives CDR1 LGHNA, CDR2 YNFKEQ. CDR3: CASSAELKGESFF. The CDR3 DNA reads TGTGCCAGCAGCGCTGAATTGAAGGGGGAATCTTTCTTT.